Following are 23 T cell receptor beta chains from one sample sequenced in a study of Ad26.COV2.S vaccination and SARS-CoV-2 variants. Treatment specified: around 19 received Ad26.COV2.S at low or high dose, single or two shots; about 5 received placebo; per-sample allocation not given. Specimen acquisition occurred on day 63 following the initial vaccine or placebo injection. Produced via immunoSEQ multiplex PCR; TCRdb's table is partial and in-frame only. The sample holds around 450,000 clones, around 90% seen once. Material: peripheral blood, obtained in a trial of Ad26.COV2.S vaccine versus placebo. The source is a person aged 18-60 years who received the Ad26.COV2.S COVID-19 vaccine or a placebo.

The V gene is TRBV7-2, the J gene TRBJ2-5; TRBD1 might be the D (5 bases). V shed 3 bases and J shed 7 bases, with 12 bases lying between them. Germline assignment: CDR1 SGHTA and CDR2 FQGNSA. This CDR3 region has 13 residues. The CDR3 here is CASSFSHRGTQYF. The DNA for the CDR3 is TGTGCCAGCAGCTTCTCCCATAGGGGGACCCAGTACTTC.

The V gene is TRBV15, the J gene TRBJ2-3; no definite D call. V was shortened by 0 bases and J by 0 bases, with 16 bases between the two germline ends. The CDR3 loop spans 18 amino acids. Germline CDR1 and CDR2: LNHNV and YYDKDF (reference sequence). CDR3 sequence: CATSRDVLGTTSTDTQYF. As DNA, the CDR3 is TGTGCCACCAGCAGAGATGTCCTTGGAACAACTAGCACAGATACGCAGTATTTT.

The chain employs TRBV7-2 and TRBJ2-7, with TRBD2 matching over 7 bases. CDR3 length equals 17 residues. Germline V gives CDR1 SGHTA, CDR2 FQGNSA. With 2 bases clipped from V and 2 bases from J, the junction kept 12 bases outside the gene matches. Here the CDR3 DNA reads TGTGCCAGCAGCTTAAGGGGAATAGCGGGTAAAACCTACGAGCAGTACTTC. As protein: CASSLRGIAGKTYEQYF.

Regarding this clone: As the CDR3 is not closed by the conserved phenylalanine or tryptophan, this likely results from a read error. The limits of the CDR3 on the DNA are not certain, so only TCRdb's listed CDR3 is given. The chain joins TRBV2 to TRBJ2-7; the D call TRBD2 from the table was never checked on the DNA. The CDR3 has 16 amino acids, counting both end residues. Germline V CDR1 and CDR2: SNHLY, FYNNEI. CDR3 sequence reads: CASSEFDRLAGVRFSC.

The chain is built from TRBV7-9 and TRBJ2-1, with D perhaps TRBD1 (6 bases). The CDR3 extends over 14 amino acids. V lost 1 base to trimming and J lost 5 bases, with 9 bases between them. The germline gives CDR1 SEHNR, CDR2 FQNEAQ (reference sequence). The DNA of the CDR3 is TGTGCCAGCAGCTTAGATACAGGGAACAATGAGCAGTTCTTC. Translated: CASSLDTGNNEQFF.

V gene TRBV7-9 combines with J gene TRBJ2-1; TRBD1 might be the D (7 bases). CDR3 length: 15 residues. Germline V lookup: CDR1 SEHNR, CDR2 FQNEAQ (reference sequence). Deletions cut 3 bases from V and 7 bases from J, with 16 bases between. The CDR3 DNA reads as TGTGCCAGCAGCTTGGTCTCGGCGGGACAGAATGAGCAGTTCTTC. Its translation is CASSLVSAGQNEQFF.

The CDR3 DNA follows: TGCGCCAGCAGCTTCACCAATGAGCAGTTCTTC. This sequence encodes CASSFTNEQFF. This chain joins TRBV5-1 and TRBJ2-1, with D unclear. Per the germline V gene, CDR1 is SGHRS and CDR2 is YFSETQ. Between the trimmed V and J ends, which lost 2 bases and 6 bases, there was a span of 3 bases. The CDR3 has 11 residues.

The chain carries TRBV7-2 and TRBJ2-4; 8 nucleotides match TRBD1. Per the germline V gene, CDR1 is SGHTA and CDR2 is FQGNSA. The V and J ends lost 6 bases and 7 bases, in that order; junction bases with no gene match: 8. The CDR3 length is 14 residues. The CDR3 nucleotides are TGTGCCAGCAGTCCAGGACAGGGCGGGAACATTCAGTACTTC. It specifies CASSPGQGGNIQYF.

The V gene is TRBV9, the J gene TRBJ2-4; no reliable D call. Trimming shortened V by 4 bases and J by 1 base, and 9 bases separated the two germline ends. Germline assignment: CDR1 SGDLS and CDR2 YYNGEE. The CDR3 consists of 14 residues. The CDR3 loop is CASSSTEAKNIQYF. CDR3 DNA: TGTGCCAGCAGCTCCACAGAGGCCAAAAACATTCAGTACTTC. The full variable domain, its missing parts supplied by reference TRBV9 and TRBJ2-4, is DSGVTQTPKHLITATGQRVTLRCSPRSGDLSVYWYQQSLDQGLQFLIQYYNGEERAKGNILERFSAQQFPDLHSELNLSSLELGDSALYFCASSSTEAKNIQYFGAGTRLSVL.

V is TRBV30 and J is TRBJ2-3; D is unclear. Germline values: CDR1 GTSNPN, CDR2 SVGIG (reference sequence). The CDR3 is 10 amino acids. V lost 8 bases and J lost 5, with 8 bases in between. The CDR3 region is CALTRDTQYF. In nucleotides, the CDR3 is TGTGCCCTAACACGAGATACGCAGTATTTT. Full variable domain (rest looked up from reference TRBV30 and TRBJ2-3): SQTIHQWPATLVQPVGSPLSLECTVEGTSNPNLYWYRQAAGRGLQLLFYSVGIGQISSEVPQNLSASRPQDRQFILSSKKLLLSDSGFYLCALTRDTQYFGPGTRLTVL.

The chain employs TRBV7-3 and TRBJ2-1; TRBD2 might be the D (6 bases). V was shortened by 2 bases and J by 8 bases, with 10 bases between the two germline ends. There are 13 residues in the CDR3. Germline V CDR1 and CDR2: SGHTA, FQGTGA. The CDR3 DNA follows: TGTGCCAGCAGCTTACCCCCGGGGGATGAGCAGTTCTTC. It is translated as CASSLPPGDEQFF. The variable domain in full, with the rest retrieved from reference TRBV7-3 and TRBJ2-1, is GAGVSQTPSNKVTEKGKYVELRCDPISGHTALYWYRQSLGQGPEFLIYFQGTGAADDSGLPNDRFFAVRPEGSVSTLKIQRTERGDSAVYLCASSLPPGDEQFFGPGTRLTVL.

This rearrangement joins TRBV19 to TRBJ2-1; 7 bases are shared with TRBD2. J lost 4 bases, V lost 7 bases, and 10 bases had no gene match. Germline values: CDR1 LNHDA, CDR2 SQIVND (reference sequence). The CDR3 has 15 amino acids. The CDR3 bases are TGTGCCAGTACCCTCACGACTAGCCGTTACAATGAGCAGTTCTTC. It translates to CASTLTTSRYNEQFF.

V and J are TRBV5-4 and TRBJ2-7; D unclear. With 5 bases removed from V and 1 base from J, the gap between germline ends came to 7 bases. Looked up from germline, CDR1 is SGHNT and CDR2 is YYREEE (reference sequence). The CDR3 length is 12 residues. CDR3 sequence reads: CASSFESYEQYF. The CDR3 nucleotides read TGTGCCAGCAGTTTCGAGTCCTACGAGCAGTACTTC.

V is TRBV19 and J is TRBJ1-4; 7 nucleotides align to TRBD1. CDR1 LNHDA and CDR2 SQIVND come from the germline V gene (reference sequence). The CDR3 contains 18 residues. The J segment lost 8 bases and the V segment lost 8 bases, leaving 23 bases of the junction unmatched. CDR3 in amino acids: CASGRGKTGWDASEKLFF. CDR3 bases: TGTGCCAGTGGTCGAGGGAAGACAGGGTGGGACGCTAGCGAAAAACTGTTTTTT.

The V gene is TRBV14, the J gene TRBJ2-1, with 12 nucleotides matching TRBD2. V lost 4 bases, J lost 9 bases, and 16 bases stayed unmatched. Germline V lookup: CDR1 SGHDN, CDR2 FVKESK. The CDR3 contains 18 residues. The CDR3 sequence: CASSPASVGLAGRGEQFF. The DNA of the CDR3 is TGTGCCAGCAGCCCCGCATCCGTAGGACTAGCGGGAAGGGGTGAGCAGTTCTTC.

The chain joins TRBV7-9 to TRBJ1-2; 7 nucleotides align to TRBD1. The ends lost 4 bases at V and 1 base at J; junction bases unmatched: 9. The CDR3 runs 16 residues. The germline V gene encodes CDR1 SEHNR and CDR2 FQNEAQ (reference sequence). The CDR3 bases are TGTGCCAGCAGCTCGCCTCAAAGACAGGGTAACTATGGCTACACCTTC. This codes for CASSSPQRQGNYGYTF.

This clone was observed once. This chain joins TRBV2 and TRBJ1-2, with 8 bases aligning to TRBD1. This CDR3 has 16 residues. The V segment lost 8 bases and the J segment 5 bases; nucleotides outside the gene matches: 16. Germline V CDR1 and CDR2: SNHLY, FYNNEI. CDR3 sequence (DNA): TGTGCCAGCCGTGGGGCGAGGACAGGGAGTGCATATGGCTACACCTTC. Encoded protein: CASRGARTGSAYGYTF.

The chain links TRBV2 to TRBJ1-2; D unresolved. Germline CDR1 SNHLY, CDR2 FYNNEI. V was clipped by 10 bases and J by 7 bases, with 19 bases between them. This CDR3 has 13 residues. The CDR3 DNA is TGTGCCATTCGGACCGGGGAGGATTTTGGCTACACCTTC. It is translated as CAIRTGEDFGYTF. Full variable domain (remainder filled in from reference TRBV2 and TRBJ1-2): EPEVTQTPSHQVTQMGQEVILRCVPISNHLYFYWYRQILGQKVEFLVSFYNNEISEKSEIFDDQFSVERPDGSNFTLKIRSTKLEDSAMYFCAIRTGEDFGYTFGSGTRLTVV.

The genes are TRBV5-1 and TRBJ1-1; TRBD1 agrees at 9 bases. This CDR3 region has 16 residues. CDR1 SGHRS and CDR2 YFSETQ come from the germline V gene. The V segment lost 0 bases and the J segment 0 bases; nucleotides outside the gene matches: 3. CDR3 region: CASSLGGQGLNTEAFF. The CDR3 DNA reads TGCGCCAGCAGCTTGGGGGGACAGGGATTGAACACTGAAGCTTTCTTT.

The rearrangement links TRBV6-4 to TRBJ1-3; D unclear. The CDR3 has 12 amino acids. Trimming left V 4 bases short and J 6 bases short, with 7 bases between. Germline-derived CDR1 and CDR2 are MRHNA and SNTAGT. CDR3 bases: TGTGCCAGCAGTGTTCATCCAAACACCATATATTTT. Amino acids: CASSVHPNTIYF.

The V gene is TRBV7-9, the J gene TRBJ2-6; no firm D call. Trimming removed 5 bases from V and 1 base from J, with 9 bases in between. CDR1 is SEHNR and CDR2 is FQNEAQ in the germline V gene (reference sequence). CDR3 length equals 15 residues. CDR3 nucleotides: TGTGCCAGCAGCCCCTGGGCATCTGGGGCCAACGTCCTGACTTTC. Its protein is CASSPWASGANVLTF.

This chain links TRBV6-5 with TRBJ1-1, with no clear D. CDR1 and CDR2 (germline): MNHEY, SVGAGI. The V end was cut by 0 bases, the J end by 2 bases, with 10 bases between. The CDR3 spans 15 residues. The CDR3 loop is CASSYSGSTNTEAFF. In DNA, the CDR3 is TGTGCCAGCAGTTACTCAGGGAGTACCAACACTGAAGCTTTCTTT.

The rearrangement links TRBV6-1 to TRBJ1-6; TRBD1 is a possible D gene (5 bases). CDR3 length: 17 amino acids. The germline V gene encodes CDR1 MNHNS and CDR2 SASEGT. V was cut by 0 bases and J by 6 bases, with 15 bases left in between. The CDR3, as DNA: TGTGCCAGCAGTGAAGCGCGGGGGAAACGGTCTAATTCACCCCTCCACTTT. Amino acids: CASSEARGKRSNSPLHF.